These 17 T cell receptor beta chains were sequenced from one sample in a study of cytomegalovirus exposure and HLA in healthy donors (dated by TCRdb to the late 2010s). The receptor library was made with the immunoSEQ multiplex PCR assay. The multiplex PCR relied on a mix of 60 forward primers for TCR Vbeta segments and 13 reverse primers for TCR Jbeta segments. The table comes from immuneACCESS by way of TCRdb, which keeps in-frame sequences with V and J called. Part of the clones is missing from these tables; in studies checked, under half for an unresolved V gene and the rest for unknown reasons. This sample lists more than 150,000 clones; 75% to 85% were detected once. 2% to 3% of the sample lies in the top ten. Sequencing used PBMCs. The source of these receptors is a woman in her 30s in good health and CMV-seropositive.

This rearrangement joins TRBV6-1 to TRBJ2-3; the D gene is possibly TRBD1 (6 bases). Looked up from germline, CDR1 is MNHNS and CDR2 is SASEGT. V lost 5 bases, J lost 6 bases, and 15 bases lay in between. The CDR3 covers 14 residues. CDR3 coding DNA: TGTGCCAGCAGTTTCGGTCATCAGGGGGATACGCAGTATTTT. Translation gives CASSFGHQGDTQYF.

The rearrangement links TRBV5-6 to TRBJ1-3, with TRBD1 identical over 9 bases. V trimming: 2 bases; J trimming: 7 bases; junction bases outside the gene matches: 10. The CDR3 totals 16 residues. Germline V CDR1 and CDR2: SGHDT, YYEEEE. The CDR3 DNA reads TGTGCCAGCAGCTTAGTTTTGGGACAGGGATCGAACACCATATATTTT. This translates into CASSLVLGQGSNTIYF.

The chain links TRBV11-3 to TRBJ1-6; 7 bases map to TRBD1. Germline CDR1 is SGHNT and CDR2 is YENEEA. Unmatched junction bases numbered 11, after V lost 4 bases and J lost 14 bases. This CDR3 region has 14 residues. The CDR3 DNA follows: TGTGCCAGCAGCTCGGGGACAGTAGGCCTGACCCTCCACTTT. It is translated as CASSSGTVGLTLHF.

This clone came up a few times. Other DNA sequences in this sample translate to the same CDR3. The J gene is TRBJ2-7, the V gene TRBV29-1; 7 bases match TRBD1. J was trimmed by 4 bases and V by 6 bases; bases with no gene match: 6. Germline assignment: CDR1 SQVTM and CDR2 ANQGSEA. The CDR3 is 12 residues long. CDR3 nucleotides: TGCAGCGTAGAACGGACAGGATACGAGCAGTACTTC. Translation gives CSVERTGYEQYF.

The chain combines TRBV11-3 with TRBJ2-7; D not resolved. CDR3 size: 16 residues. Trimming took off 4 bases at V and 0 bases at J, with 16 bases between the two ends. Germline CDR1 and CDR2: SGHNT and YENEEA. CDR3 region: CASSSRFNPSSYEQYF. For the CDR3, the DNA is TGTGCCAGCAGCTCCCGCTTTAACCCGAGCTCCTACGAGCAGTACTTC.

The V and J genes are TRBV27 and TRBJ1-5; maybe TRBD1 (6 bases). Germline V gene data show CDR1 as MNHEY and CDR2 as SMNVEV (reference sequence). V lost 8 bases and J 3 bases, leaving 11 bases between the germline ends. The CDR3 consists of 13 residues. CDR3 in DNA: TGTGCCAGCGGGCAGGGGATCAATCAGCCCCAGCATTTT. Its protein product is CASGQGINQPQHF.

V is TRBV6-1 and J is TRBJ1-2; D is uncertain. V lost 10 bases to trimming and J lost 8 bases, with 14 bases between them. Germline lookup yields CDR1 MNHNS and CDR2 SASEGT. The CDR3 length is 11 residues. Here the CDR3 reads CAITATGGYTF. Here the CDR3 DNA reads TGTGCCATAACCGCGACGGGGGGCTACACCTTC.

The V gene is TRBV7-8, the J gene TRBJ2-4; possibly TRBD1 for D (5 bases). V was shortened by 5 bases and J by 0 bases, with 17 bases between the two germline ends. CDR1 SGHVS and CDR2 FQNEAQ come from the germline V gene. The CDR3 length is 17 residues. CDR3 sequence reads: CASSTRALGAAKNIQYF. CDR3 nucleotides: TGTGCCAGCAGCACACGGGCCTTAGGGGCAGCCAAAAACATTCAGTACTTC.

V gene TRBV7-9 combines with J gene TRBJ1-2; D is undetermined. The V end was cut by 3 bases, the J end by 3 bases, with 5 bases between. This CDR3 has 12 residues. Germline lookup yields CDR1 SEHNR and CDR2 FQNEAQ (reference sequence). The CDR3 sequence: CASSFSDYGYTF. CDR3 coding DNA: TGTGCCAGCAGCTTTTCAGACTATGGCTACACCTTC.

The chain couples TRBV9 to TRBJ2-5, with TRBD2 matching 11 bases. There are 14 residues in the CDR3. In germline, CDR1 is SGDLS, CDR2 YYNGEE. V shed 4 bases and J 9 bases; nucleotides not matched to a gene: 8. CDR3 DNA sequence: TGTGCCAGCAGCCGGCTACTAGCGGGGGAGGCCCAGTACTTC. Residues: CASSRLLAGEAQYF.

The V call is TRBV27, the J call TRBJ2-7, with D unresolved. With 6 bases removed from V and 3 bases from J, the gap between germline ends came to 6 bases. Germline CDR1 MNHEY, CDR2 SMNVEV (reference sequence). The CDR3 spans 11 residues. The CDR3 reads CASSSLYEQYF. CDR3 coding DNA: TGTGCCAGCAGCTCCCTCTACGAGCAGTACTTC.

The chain employs TRBV6-5 and TRBJ1-4; D uncertain. Trimming cost V 7 bases and J 2 bases, with 8 bases left between them. CDR3 size: 13 residues. CDR1 is MNHEY, CDR2 SVGAGI, per germline. The CDR3, as DNA: TGTGCCAGCATGCGTATGACTAATGAAAAACTGTTTTTT. It encodes CASMRMTNEKLFF.

The chain recombines TRBV29-1 with TRBJ1-1; 9 positions match TRBD1. The V segment lost 3 bases and the J segment 11 bases; nucleotides outside the gene matches: 7. Germline assignment: CDR1 SQVTM and CDR2 ANQGSEA. This CDR3 region has 12 residues. CDR3 DNA: TGCAGCGTTGATTGGACAGGGGCCGAGGCTTTCTTT. It is translated as CSVDWTGAEAFF.

The gene calls are TRBV19 and TRBJ2-6; 8 positions match TRBD1. The CDR3 is 18 residues long. The V gene end was trimmed by 8 bases and the J gene end by 1 base; junction bases not matched to a gene: 13. The V gene's germline CDR1 is LNHDA and CDR2 SQIVND (reference sequence). The DNA of the CDR3 is TGTGCCAGTGTGGACAGGGAAGGTGTATTATCTGGGGCCAACGTCCTGACTTTC. As protein: CASVDREGVLSGANVLTF. The full variable domain, completed using reference TRBV19 and TRBJ2-6, is DGGITQSPKYLFRKEGQNVTLSCEQNLNHDAMYWYRQDPGQGLRLIYYSQIVNDFQKGDIAEGYSVSREKKESFPLTVTSAQKNPTAFYLCASVDREGVLSGANVLTFGAGSRLTVL.

This chain links TRBV27 with TRBJ1-6, with 7 bases fitting TRBD1. There are 16 residues in the CDR3. Germline lookup yields CDR1 MNHEY and CDR2 SMNVEV (reference sequence). The trim removed 5 bases at V and 9 bases at J, leaving 13 bases unmatched. CDR3 amino acids: CASSRTWQGVGSPLHF. DNA of the CDR3: TGTGCCAGCAGTAGAACCTGGCAGGGGGTTGGTTCACCCCTCCACTTT.

The chain combines TRBV27 with TRBJ1-1; D is undetermined. CDR1 and CDR2 (germline): MNHEY, SMNVEV (reference sequence). CDR3 length equals 16 residues. Trimming removed 2 bases at V and 4 bases at J, with 17 bases between. The CDR3 is CASSLRSPQAGTEAFF. DNA for the CDR3: TGTGCCAGCAGTTTAAGAAGCCCCCAGGCGGGCACTGAAGCTTTCTTT.

This clone was detected once. The rearrangement uses TRBV5-1 and TRBJ1-6, with TRBD1 matching over 7 bases. The V gene end was trimmed by 5 bases and the J gene end by 8 bases; junction bases not matched to a gene: 13. The CDR3 length is 16 residues. Germline assignment: CDR1 SGHRS and CDR2 YFSETQ. The CDR3 sequence: CASSYDRAGGDSPLHF. In DNA, the CDR3 is TGCGCCAGCAGTTACGACAGGGCGGGCGGAGATTCACCCCTCCACTTT.